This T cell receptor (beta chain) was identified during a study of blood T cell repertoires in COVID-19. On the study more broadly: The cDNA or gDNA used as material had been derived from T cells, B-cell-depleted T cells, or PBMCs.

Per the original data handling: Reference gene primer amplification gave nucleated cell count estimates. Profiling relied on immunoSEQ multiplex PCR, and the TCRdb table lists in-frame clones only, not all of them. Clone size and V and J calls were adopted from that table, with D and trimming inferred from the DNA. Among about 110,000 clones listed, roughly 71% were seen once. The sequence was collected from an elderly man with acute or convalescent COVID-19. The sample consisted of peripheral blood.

CDR3 bases: TGTGCCAGCAGTTCTCACGGGGACACCTCCTACGAGCAGTACTTC. Its translation: CASSSHGDTSYEQYF. The chain recombines TRBV6-2 or TRBV6-3 with TRBJ2-7; tentative D call: TRBD1 (6 bases). Looked up from germline, CDR1 is MNHEY and CDR2 is SVGEGT. V shed 4 bases and J shed 0 bases, with 13 bases lying between them. The CDR3 runs 15 residues.